Listed below are T cell receptor beta chains from one sample, sequenced in a study of blood T cell repertoires in COVID-19. TCRdb's copy holds only in-frame clones and misses some; the assay was immunoSEQ multiplex PCR. The sample records about 170,000 clones, more than 70% being singletons. Sequencing was performed on peripheral blood. These receptors were obtained from a woman in her 70s who had recovered from COVID-19. Both conserved end residues are trimmed from each CDR3.

v_call	j_call	cdr3_length	cdr3_aa
TRBV5-6	TRBJ1-2	14	ASGPGTGRQMGGYT
TRBV27	TRBJ2-1	11	ASSGWVGGEQF
TRBV5-1	TRBJ2-3	15	ASSLGGRGSPTDTQY
TRBV21-1	TRBJ1-4	13	ASSKGPFLNEKLF
TRBV24-1	TRBJ1-2	11	ATSETTGGGYT
TRBV13	TRBJ1-4	12	ASSRYGGSEKLF
TRBV28	TRBJ1-3	11	AHRSTGGNTIY
TRBV5-4	TRBJ2-5	16	ASSLGPSQLARGETQY
TRBV5-4	TRBJ1-3	12	ASSLGLFGNTIY
TRBV5-4	TRBJ1-1	12	ASSSRRANTEAF
TRBV5-8	TRBJ1-4	13	ASSPLTGPDEKLF
TRBV7-3	TRBJ2-5	12	ASSFLGQGRTQY
TRBV4-1	TRBJ2-3	12	ASRSLAGADTQY
TRBV7-2	TRBJ2-1	14	ASSLAWGGVYNEQF
TRBV9	TRBJ2-1	11	ASSGTNYNEQF
TRBV18	TRBJ2-3	14	ASSPPIRDRFDTQY
TRBV6-5	TRBJ2-1	12	ASSYLAGGAEQF
TRBV4-2	TRBJ1-5	13	ATSWGTGSNQPQH
TRBV18	TRBJ2-1	15	ASSLAGGTGAPRRQF
TRBV29-1	TRBJ2-1	10	SAPGLGYEQF
TRBV6-5	TRBJ1-2	13	ASSYSNSQPYGYT